The next 2 T cell receptor beta chains were all read from a single sample in a study of Tregs in tolerant kidney transplant recipients. Method: immunoSEQ multiplex PCR; TCRdb's copy keeps in-frame clones and lacks some. This table holds 35,000 to 50,000 clones, 95% to 96% found once. No antigen has been assigned to these receptors. Sequenced: Tregs from blood cultured with allogeneic cells. The receptors here all came from a human donor in good health.

The genes are TRBV5-1 and TRBJ2-7; TRBD1 agrees at 8 bases. Germline V gene sequence: CDR1 SGHRS, CDR2 YFSETQ. The CDR3 loop spans 13 amino acids. The V gene end was trimmed by 5 bases and the J gene end by 3 bases; junction bases not matched to a gene: 4. CDR3 nucleotides: TGCGCCAGCAGAGTGACAGGGGACTACGAGCAGTACTTC. It translates to CASRVTGDYEQYF.

The CDR3 reads CASSARQGETQYF. The CDR3 DNA is TGTGCCAGCAGCGCCAGACAGGGAGAGACCCAGTACTTC. The chain employs TRBV9 and TRBJ2-5, with TRBD1 matching 7 bases. Germline loops: CDR1 SGDLS, CDR2 YYNGEE. V was clipped by 3 bases and J by 4 bases; unmatched bases: 3. CDR3 length equals 13 residues. Using reference TRBV9 and TRBJ2-5 for the parts outside the CDR3, the full variable domain is DSGVTQTPKHLITATGQRVTLRCSPRSGDLSVYWYQQSLDQGLQFLIQYYNGEERAKGNILERFSAQQFPDLHSELNLSSLELGDSALYFCASSARQGETQYFGPGTRLLVL.